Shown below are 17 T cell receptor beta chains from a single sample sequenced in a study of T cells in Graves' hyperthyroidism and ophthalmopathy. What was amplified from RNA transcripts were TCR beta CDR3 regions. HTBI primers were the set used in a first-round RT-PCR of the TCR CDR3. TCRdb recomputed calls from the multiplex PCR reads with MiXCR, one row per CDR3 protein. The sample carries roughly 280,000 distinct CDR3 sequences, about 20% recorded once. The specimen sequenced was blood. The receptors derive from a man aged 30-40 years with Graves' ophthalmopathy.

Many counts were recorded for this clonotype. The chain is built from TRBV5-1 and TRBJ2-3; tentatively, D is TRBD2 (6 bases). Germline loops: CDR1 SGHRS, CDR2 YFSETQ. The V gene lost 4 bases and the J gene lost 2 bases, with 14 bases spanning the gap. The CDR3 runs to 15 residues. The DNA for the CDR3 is TGCGCCAGCAGCCTTTTAGCGGAGATCACAGATACGCAGTATTTT. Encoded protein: CASSLLAEITDTQYF.

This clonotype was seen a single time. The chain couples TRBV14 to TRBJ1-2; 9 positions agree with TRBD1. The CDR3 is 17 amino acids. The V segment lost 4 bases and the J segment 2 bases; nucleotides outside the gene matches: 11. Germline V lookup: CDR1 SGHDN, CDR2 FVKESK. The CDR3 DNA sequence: TGTGCCAGCAGCCCCGGGGGGACAGGGAACGAGAACTATGGCTACACCTTC. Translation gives CASSPGGTGNENYGYTF.

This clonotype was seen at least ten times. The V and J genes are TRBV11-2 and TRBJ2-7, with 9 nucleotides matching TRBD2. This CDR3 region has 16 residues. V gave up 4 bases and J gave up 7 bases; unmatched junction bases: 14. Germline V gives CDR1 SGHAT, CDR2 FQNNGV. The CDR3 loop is CASSSLLSGRLGEQYF. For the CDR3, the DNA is TGTGCCAGCAGCTCCCTTCTTAGCGGGAGATTAGGAGAGCAGTACTTC.

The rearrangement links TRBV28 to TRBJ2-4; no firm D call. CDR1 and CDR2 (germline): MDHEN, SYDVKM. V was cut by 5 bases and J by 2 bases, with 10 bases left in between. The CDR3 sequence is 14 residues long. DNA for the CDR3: TGTGCCAGCAGTCCCCCCGTCCCCAAAAACATTCAGTACTTC. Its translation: CASSPPVPKNIQYF.

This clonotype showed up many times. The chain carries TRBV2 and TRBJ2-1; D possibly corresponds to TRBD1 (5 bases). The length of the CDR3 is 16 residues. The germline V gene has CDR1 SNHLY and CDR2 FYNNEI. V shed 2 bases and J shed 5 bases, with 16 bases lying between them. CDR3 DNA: TGTGCCAGCAGTGAATTCGAGACAGAGCCTAACAATGAGCAGTTCTTC. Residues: CASSEFETEPNNEQFF.

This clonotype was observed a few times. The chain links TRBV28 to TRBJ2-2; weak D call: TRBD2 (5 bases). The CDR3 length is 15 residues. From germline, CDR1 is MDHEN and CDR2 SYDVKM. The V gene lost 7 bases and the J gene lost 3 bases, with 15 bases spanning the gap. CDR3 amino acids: CASKAPMGDTGELFF. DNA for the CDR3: TGTGCCAGCAAGGCCCCGATGGGAGACACCGGGGAGCTGTTTTTT.

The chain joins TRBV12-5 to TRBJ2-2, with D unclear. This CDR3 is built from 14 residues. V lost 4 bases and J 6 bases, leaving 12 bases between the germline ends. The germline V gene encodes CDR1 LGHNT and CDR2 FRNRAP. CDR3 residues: CASGSWYGSGELFF. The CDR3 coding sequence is TGTGCTAGTGGTTCTTGGTACGGGTCCGGGGAGCTGTTTTTT.

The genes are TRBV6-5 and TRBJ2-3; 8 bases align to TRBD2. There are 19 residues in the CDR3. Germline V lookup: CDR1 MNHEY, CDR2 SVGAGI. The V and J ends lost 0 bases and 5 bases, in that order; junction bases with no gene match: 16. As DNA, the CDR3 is TGTGCCAGCAGTTACTCCAGACTACCTCGGGAGGGCCAGGTAGATACGCAGTATTTT. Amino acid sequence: CASSYSRLPREGQVDTQYF.

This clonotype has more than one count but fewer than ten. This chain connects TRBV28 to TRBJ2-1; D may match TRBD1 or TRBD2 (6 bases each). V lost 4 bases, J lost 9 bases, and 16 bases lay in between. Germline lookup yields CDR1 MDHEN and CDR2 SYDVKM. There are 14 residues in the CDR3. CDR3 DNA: TGTGCCAGCAGTTACTCGTGGGGGGCGAGTGAGCAGTTCTTC. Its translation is CASSYSWGASEQFF.

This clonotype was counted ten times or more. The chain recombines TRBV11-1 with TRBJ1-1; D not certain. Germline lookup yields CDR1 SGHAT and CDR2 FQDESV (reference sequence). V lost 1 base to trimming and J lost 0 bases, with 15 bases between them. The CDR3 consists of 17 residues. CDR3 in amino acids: CASSLDVGYLLNTEAFF. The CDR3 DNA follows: TGTGCCAGCAGCTTAGACGTTGGCTACCTCCTGAACACTGAAGCTTTCTTT. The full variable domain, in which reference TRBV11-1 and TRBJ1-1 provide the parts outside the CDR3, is EAEVAQSPRYKITEKSQAVAFWCDPISGHATLYWYRQILGQGPELLVQFQDESVVDDSQLPKDRFSAERLKGVDSTLKIQPAELGDSAMYLCASSLDVGYLLNTEAFFGQGTRLTVV.

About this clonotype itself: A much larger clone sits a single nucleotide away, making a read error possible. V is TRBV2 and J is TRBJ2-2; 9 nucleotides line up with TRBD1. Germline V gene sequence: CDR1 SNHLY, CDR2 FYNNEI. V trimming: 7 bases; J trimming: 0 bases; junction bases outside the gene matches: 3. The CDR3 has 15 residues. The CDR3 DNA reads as TGTGCCAGCAATAGACAGGGGGCGAACACCGGGGAGCTGTTTTTT. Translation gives CASNRQGANTGELFF.

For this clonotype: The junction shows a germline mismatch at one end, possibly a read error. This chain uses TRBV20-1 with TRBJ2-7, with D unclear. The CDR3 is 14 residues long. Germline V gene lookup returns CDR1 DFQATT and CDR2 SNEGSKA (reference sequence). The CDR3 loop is CSARDPGDTYEQYF. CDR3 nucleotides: TGCAGTGCTCGAGATCCCGGCGATACCTACGAGCAGTACTTC.

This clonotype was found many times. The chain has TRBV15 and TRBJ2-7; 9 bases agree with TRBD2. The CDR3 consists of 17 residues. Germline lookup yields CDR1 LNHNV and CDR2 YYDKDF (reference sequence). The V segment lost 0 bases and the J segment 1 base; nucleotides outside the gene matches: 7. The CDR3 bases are TGTGCCACCAGCAGAGACGGAAGAGCGGGAGGTTCCTACGAGCAGTACTTC. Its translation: CATSRDGRAGGSYEQYF.

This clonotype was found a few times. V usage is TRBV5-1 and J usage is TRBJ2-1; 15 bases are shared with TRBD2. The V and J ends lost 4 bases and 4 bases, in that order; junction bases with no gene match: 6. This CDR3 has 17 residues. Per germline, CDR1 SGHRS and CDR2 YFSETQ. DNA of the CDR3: TGCGCCAGCAGCCCGGGACTAGCGGGAGGCGGTTACAATGAGCAGTTCTTC. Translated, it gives CASSPGLAGGGYNEQFF.

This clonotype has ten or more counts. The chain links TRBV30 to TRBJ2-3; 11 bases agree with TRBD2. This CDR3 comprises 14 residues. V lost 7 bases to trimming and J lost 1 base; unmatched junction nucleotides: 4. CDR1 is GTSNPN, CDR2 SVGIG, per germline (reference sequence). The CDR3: CASRLAGRTDTQYF. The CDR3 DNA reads TGTGCCTCGAGACTAGCGGGGCGCACAGATACGCAGTATTTT.

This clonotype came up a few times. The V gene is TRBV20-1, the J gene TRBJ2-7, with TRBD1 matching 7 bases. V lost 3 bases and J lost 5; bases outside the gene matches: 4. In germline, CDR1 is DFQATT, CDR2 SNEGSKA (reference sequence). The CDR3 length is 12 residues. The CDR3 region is CSARDRSNEQYF. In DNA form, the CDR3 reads TGCAGTGCTAGGGACAGGAGTAACGAGCAGTACTTC.

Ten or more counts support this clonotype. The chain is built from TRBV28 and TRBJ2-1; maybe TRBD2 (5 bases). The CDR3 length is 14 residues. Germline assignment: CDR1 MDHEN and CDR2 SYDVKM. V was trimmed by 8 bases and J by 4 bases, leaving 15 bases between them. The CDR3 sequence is CASLGGGGYNEQFF. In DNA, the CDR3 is TGTGCCAGCCTCGGCGGAGGAGGTTACAATGAGCAGTTCTTC.